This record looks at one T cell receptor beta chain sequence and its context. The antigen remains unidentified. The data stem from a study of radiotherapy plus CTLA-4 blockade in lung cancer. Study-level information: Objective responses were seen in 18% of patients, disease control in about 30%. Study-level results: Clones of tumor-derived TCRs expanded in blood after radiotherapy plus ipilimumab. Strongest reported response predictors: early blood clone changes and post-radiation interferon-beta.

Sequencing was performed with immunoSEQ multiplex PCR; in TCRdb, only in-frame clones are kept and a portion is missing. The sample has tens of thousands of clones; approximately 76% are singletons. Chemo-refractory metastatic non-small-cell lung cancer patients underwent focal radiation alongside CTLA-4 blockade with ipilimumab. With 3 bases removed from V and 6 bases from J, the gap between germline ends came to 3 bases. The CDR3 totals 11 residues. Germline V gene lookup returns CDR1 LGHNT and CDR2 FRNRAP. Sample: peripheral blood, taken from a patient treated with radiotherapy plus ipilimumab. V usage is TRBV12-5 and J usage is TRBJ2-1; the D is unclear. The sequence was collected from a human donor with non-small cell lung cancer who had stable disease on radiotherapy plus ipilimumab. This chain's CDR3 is CASGFINEQFF. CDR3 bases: TGTGCTAGTGGTTTCATCAATGAGCAGTTCTTC.